This entry lists 27 T cell receptor beta chains sequenced from one sample in a study of blood T cell repertoires in COVID-19. Sequencing was performed with immunoSEQ multiplex PCR; in TCRdb, only in-frame clones are kept and a portion is missing. The sample consists of about 350,000 clones, roughly 84% of them appearing once. Sample: PBMCs or T cells enriched from blood (not recorded which). The receptor set was obtained from a young woman who had recovered from COVID-19.

This chain links TRBV6-6 with TRBJ1-2, with 7 bases aligning to TRBD1. The CDR3 consists of 16 residues. The junction had 14 bases not matched to a gene; V was cut back by 5 bases and J by 5 bases. Per germline, CDR1 MNHNY and CDR2 SVGAGI (reference sequence). CDR3: CASSQLKGTGEYGYTF. The CDR3 region has the DNA TGTGCCAGCAGTCAACTTAAGGGTACAGGGGAATATGGCTACACCTTC.

V is TRBV28 and J is TRBJ2-1, with 9 bases identical to TRBD2. V lost 5 bases, J lost 3 bases, and 2 bases stayed unmatched. The length of the CDR3 is 14 residues. Germline V lookup: CDR1 MDHEN, CDR2 SYDVKM. Here the CDR3 reads CASSSGGIYNEQFF. The CDR3 DNA sequence: TGTGCCAGCAGTAGCGGGGGGATCTACAATGAGCAGTTCTTC.

The V and J genes are TRBV2 and TRBJ2-7; 7 nucleotides agree with TRBD1. The CDR3 consists of 15 residues. The germline gives CDR1 SNHLY, CDR2 FYNNEI. V shed 6 bases and J 4 bases; nucleotides not matched to a gene: 12. The CDR3 region has the DNA TGTGCCAGCAGCACGCCTAGGGGACAGATATACGAGCAGTACTTC. It translates to CASSTPRGQIYEQYF. Based on the CDR3 plus reference TRBV2 and TRBJ2-7, the full variable domain is EPEVTQTPSHQVTQMGQEVILRCVPISNHLYFYWYRQILGQKVEFLVSFYNNEISEKSEIFDDQFSVERPDGSNFTLKIRSTKLEDSAMYFCASSTPRGQIYEQYFGPGTRLTVT.

This chain uses TRBV12-3 or TRBV12-4 with TRBJ2-1, with 7 bases fitting TRBD1. V was pared by 4 bases and J by 9 bases, with 6 bases of the junction left unmatched. The CDR3 has 13 amino acids. The CDR3 nucleotides read TGTGCCAGCAGTTCGAACAGGGGTGTTGAGCAGTTCTTC. It translates to CASSSNRGVEQFF.

V gene TRBV3-1 (or the pseudogene TRBV3-2) combines with J gene TRBJ2-3; weak D call: TRBD2 (6 bases). The ends were cut back, 4 bases at V and 2 bases at J, with 19 bases in the middle. The CDR3 is 17 amino acids. CDR1 is LGHDT, CDR2 YNNKEL, per germline (reference sequence). CDR3 amino acids: CASSPLVGRGVTDTQYF. CDR3 bases: TGTGCCAGCAGCCCCCTTGTCGGGCGGGGAGTCACAGATACGCAGTATTTT.

This chain uses TRBV7-9 with TRBJ1-2; D remains ambiguous. V was trimmed by 7 bases and J by 6 bases, leaving 18 bases between them. This CDR3 contains 14 residues. In germline, CDR1 is SEHNR, CDR2 FQNEAQ (reference sequence). The CDR3 is CASNLVGLGHGYTF. The CDR3 bases are TGTGCCAGCAACCTGGTCGGTCTCGGTCATGGCTACACCTTC.

The rearrangement uses TRBV4-3 and TRBJ2-5; 10 bases map to TRBD2. CDR1 is LGHNA, CDR2 YSLEER, per germline. The CDR3 spans 17 residues. J was trimmed by 2 bases and V by 0 bases; bases with no gene match: 6. The CDR3 DNA is TGCGCCAGCAGCCAAGATCGTAGCGGGGGGCAACAAGAGACCCAGTACTTC. Translated, it gives CASSQDRSGGQQETQYF.

This clone was seen a handful of times. V and J are TRBV3-1 (or the pseudogene TRBV3-2) and TRBJ2-3; D possibly corresponds to TRBD2 (6 bases). The germline V gene has CDR1 LGHDT and CDR2 YNNKEL (reference sequence). CDR3 size: 17 residues. Trimming removed 0 bases at V and 1 base at J, with 14 bases between. CDR3 bases: TGTGCCAGCAGCCAAGATCTAGGGCGGGGTCGCACAGATACGCAGTATTTT. Protein sequence: CASSQDLGRGRTDTQYF.

J is TRBJ2-5 and V is TRBV6-5, with 7 bases fitting TRBD2. Unmatched junction bases numbered 5, after V lost 5 bases and J lost 5 bases. CDR3 size: 13 residues. Germline lookup yields CDR1 MNHEY and CDR2 SVGAGI. The DNA for the CDR3 is TGTGCCAGCAGTCCGACTAGCCTGGAGACCCAGTACTTC. This sequence encodes CASSPTSLETQYF.

This clone was seen only once. This chain connects TRBV7-8 to TRBJ2-5; D is possibly TRBD1 (6 bases). Trimming cost V 6 bases and J 4 bases, with 12 bases left between them. Germline loops: CDR1 SGHVS, CDR2 FQNEAQ. This CDR3 comprises 13 residues. CDR3 residues: CASRSRGGETQYF. In nucleotides, the CDR3 is TGTGCCAGCAGGTCCAGGGGTGGAGAGACCCAGTACTTC.

The chain uses TRBV29-1 and TRBJ2-7; 9 nucleotides match TRBD1. The CDR3 length is 15 residues. The V segment lost 4 bases and the J segment 1 base; nucleotides outside the gene matches: 8. CDR1 is SQVTM and CDR2 is ANQGSEA in the germline V gene. The CDR3 protein is CSVARPGQGSYEQYF. The CDR3 DNA reads TGCAGCGTTGCTAGACCGGGACAGGGATCCTACGAGCAGTACTTC.

This chain joins TRBV6-5 and TRBJ1-5, with D hard to call. Trimming stripped 0 bases from V and 2 bases from J, with 5 bases between. Germline V gene sequence: CDR1 MNHEY, CDR2 SVGAGI. CDR3 size: 14 residues. The CDR3 DNA reads as TGTGCCAGCAGTTACTCTCGGGGCAATCAGCCCCAGCATTTT. The encoded protein is CASSYSRGNQPQHF.

The chain joins TRBV10-2 to TRBJ2-7; 11 nucleotides agree with TRBD2. V lost 4 bases to trimming and J lost 6 bases; unmatched junction nucleotides: 20. The CDR3 has 19 amino acids. Germline CDR1 and CDR2: WSHSY and SAAADI. The CDR3 loop reads CASSGPLASGGPPFPEQYF. The DNA for the CDR3 is TGCGCCAGCAGTGGACCCTTGGCTAGCGGGGGGCCACCTTTTCCCGAGCAGTACTTC.

This rearrangement joins TRBV7-2 to TRBJ2-7; TRBD2 agrees at 9 bases. The CDR3 sequence is 13 residues long. The V and J ends lost 4 bases and 3 bases, in that order; junction bases with no gene match: 1. CDR1 is SGHTA and CDR2 is FQGNSA in the germline V gene. CDR3 in DNA: TGTGCCAGCAGCTGGACTAGCGACTACGAGCAGTACTTC. This translates into CASSWTSDYEQYF.

V gene TRBV7-8 combines with J gene TRBJ2-7; TRBD2 is a possible D gene (6 bases). Trimming took off 5 bases at V and 6 bases at J, with 17 bases between the two ends. The CDR3 has 14 amino acids. CDR1 is SGHVS and CDR2 is FQNEAQ in the germline V gene. CDR3 bases: TGTGCCAGCAGCAGGGGACTCAACTCGGGCGAGCAGTACTTC. Its translation: CASSRGLNSGEQYF.

V usage is TRBV30 and J usage is TRBJ1-5, with TRBD1 identical over 9 bases. Germline CDR1 reads GTSNPN; CDR2 reads SVGIG (reference sequence). V shed 1 base, J shed 3 bases, and the junction held 16 bases outside the gene matches. The CDR3 totals 19 residues. The CDR3 nucleotides are TGTGCCTGGAGTGGGGCTGGGACAGGGAGGCTAACGTTCAATCAGCCCCAGCATTTT. Its translation: CAWSGAGTGRLTFNQPQHF. The variable domain in full, with the rest retrieved from reference TRBV30 and TRBJ1-5, is SQTIHQWPATLVQPVGSPLSLECTVEGTSNPNLYWYRQAAGRGLQLLFYSVGIGQISSEVPQNLSASRPQDRQFILSSKKLLLSDSGFYLCAWSGAGTGRLTFNQPQHFGDGTRLSIL.

This clone appeared a single time. The chain has TRBV10-2 and TRBJ2-1; TRBD2 matches at 8 bases. The CDR3 spans 16 residues. The V segment lost 3 bases and the J segment 6 bases; nucleotides outside the gene matches: 10. Germline V gives CDR1 WSHSY, CDR2 SAAADI. CDR3 in amino acids: CASSESVGGLVNEQFF. The CDR3 DNA reads as TGCGCCAGCAGTGAATCTGTAGGGGGACTAGTCAATGAGCAGTTCTTC.

Here the CDR3 reads CASSIRGPGGEQYF. CDR3 DNA: TGTGCCAGTAGTATTAGGGGGCCTGGGGGCGAGCAGTACTTC. The rearrangement links TRBV19 to TRBJ2-7; 7 bases line up with TRBD1. The CDR3 has 14 amino acids. J lost 6 bases, V lost 3 bases, and 8 bases had no gene match. The germline V gene has CDR1 LNHDA and CDR2 SQIVND (reference sequence). Variable domain in full (rest from reference TRBV19 and TRBJ2-7): DGGITQSPKYLFRKEGQNVTLSCEQNLNHDAMYWYRQDPGQGLRLIYYSQIVNDFQKGDIAEGYSVSREKKESFPLTVTSAQKNPTAFYLCASSIRGPGGEQYFGPGTRLTVT.

The V call is TRBV5-1, the J call TRBJ1-6, with D unclear. The CDR3 loop spans 14 amino acids. Germline loops: CDR1 SGHRS, CDR2 YFSETQ. The V and J ends lost 0 bases and 8 bases respectively, with 9 bases between them. The CDR3 protein is CASSLDPSDSPLHF. The CDR3 DNA follows: TGCGCCAGCAGCTTGGACCCCTCAGATTCACCCCTCCACTTT.

The chain links TRBV10-1 to TRBJ1-3, with a tentative D call TRBD1 (6 bases). The CDR3 is 12 residues long. The ends were cut back, 11 bases at V and 4 bases at J, with 12 bases in the middle. CDR1 is WNHNN, CDR2 SYGVQD, per germline (reference sequence). In DNA form, the CDR3 reads TGCGCCCTTGACAGGACGGGAAACACCATATATTTT. It translates to CALDRTGNTIYF.

The J gene is TRBJ2-5, the V gene TRBV9, with TRBD1 matching over 8 bases. The CDR3 is 16 residues long. CDR1 is SGDLS and CDR2 is YYNGEE in the germline V gene. V was clipped by 2 bases and J by 5 bases; unmatched bases: 11. The DNA for the CDR3 is TGTGCCAGCAGCGTTGGGACAGGCAGGGAGCATGAGACCCAGTACTTC. Translation: CASSVGTGREHETQYF.

The chain joins TRBV7-8 to TRBJ2-1; 7 bases agree with TRBD1. Per the germline V gene, CDR1 is SGHVS and CDR2 is FQNEAQ. This CDR3 spans 14 amino acids. V dropped 4 bases and J dropped 12; count of bases not matched to a gene: 12. The CDR3 region is CASSSKRTGVVQFF. In DNA form, the CDR3 reads TGTGCCAGCAGCTCAAAACGAACAGGGGTGGTGCAGTTCTTC.

The chain links TRBV7-8 to TRBJ1-1; D unresolved. Germline loops: CDR1 SGHVS, CDR2 FQNEAQ. Trimming removed 4 bases at V and 1 base at J, with 10 bases between. CDR3 length: 14 residues. CDR3 amino acids: CASSSEAPNTEAFF. DNA of the CDR3: TGTGCCAGCAGCTCCGAGGCCCCGAACACTGAAGCTTTCTTT.

The V call is TRBV5-1, the J call TRBJ1-4; 9 bases line up with TRBD1. The germline V gene has CDR1 SGHRS and CDR2 YFSETQ. J gave up 4 bases and V 4 bases, and 17 bases lay outside the gene matches. The CDR3 is made up of 19 amino acids. In nucleotides, the CDR3 is TGCGCCAGCAGCCAACCACTACAGGGGGCCCCTCCTTTTAATGAAAAACTGTTTTTT. Its translation is CASSQPLQGAPPFNEKLFF.

This chain joins TRBV15 and TRBJ1-6; D is uncertain. Germline CDR1 and CDR2: LNHNV and YYDKDF (reference sequence). This CDR3 contains 12 residues. Trimming shortened V by 8 bases and J by 1 base, and 3 bases separated the two germline ends. CDR3 region: CATRSYNSPLHF. CDR3 nucleotide sequence: TGTGCCACCCGTTCCTATAATTCACCCCTCCACTTT.

The chain employs TRBV2 and TRBJ1-1, with 12 bases identical to TRBD1. Per the germline V gene, CDR1 is SNHLY and CDR2 is FYNNEI. V was clipped by 7 bases and J by 6 bases; unmatched bases: 15. This CDR3 is built from 17 residues. This chain's CDR3 is CASINRDRGRGSAEAFF. CDR3 nucleotides: TGTGCCAGCATCAACCGGGACAGGGGGCGGGGATCCGCTGAAGCTTTCTTT.

This clone was seen just once. Written as DNA, the CDR3 is TGTGCCAGCAGCTCACCGGGGGTAGCGGGGGACAATGAGCAGTTCTTC. Translating gives CASSSPGVAGDNEQFF. The V and J genes are TRBV9 and TRBJ2-1; TRBD2 aligns across 9 bases. The V segment lost 4 bases and the J segment 5 bases; nucleotides outside the gene matches: 10. CDR1 is SGDLS, CDR2 YYNGEE, per germline. This CDR3 contains 16 residues.